This is a list of T cell receptor beta chains from one sample in a study of T cell responses to AZD1222 COVID-19 vaccine. This table comes from immunoSEQ multiplex PCR, and its TCRdb copy is limited to in-frame clones, with some not included. The sample holds 150,000 or so clones; around 93% are singletons and the top ten take less than 5.5%. The sample consisted of peripheral blood, taken on day 0 of AZD1222 vaccination. These receptors all come from an adult in good health. CDR3s include the opening cysteine and the closing phenylalanine or tryptophan. The order of the fields is J gene, clone size, CDR3 length, D gene, V gene, CDR3 protein, CDR3 DNA. D genes are given only for firm matches. Size values are once, few and many counts, or a class for expanded clones, and some rows have none.

TRBJ1-2 | . | 15 | . | TRBV3-1/TRBV3-2 | CASSFRWGTNYGYTF | TGTGCCAGCAGCTTCCGGTGGGGTACTAACTATGGCTACACCTTC
TRBJ1-1 | . | 15 | . | TRBV6-5 | CASTRSLGFNTEAFF | TGTGCCAGCACCCGCAGTCTAGGGTTTAACACTGAAGCTTTCTTT
TRBJ2-7 | . | 13 | . | TRBV7-9 | CASLSPGSYEQYF | TGTGCCAGCTTATCTCCAGGCTCCTACGAGCAGTACTTC
TRBJ2-7 | . | 16 | . | TRBV5-1 | CASRLHDSHYTYEQYF | TGCGCCAGCCGCTTACACGACAGTCATTACACCTACGAGCAGTACTTC
TRBJ2-7 | . | 16 | . | TRBV13 | CASSRKQGYGSYEQYF | TGTGCCAGCAGCCGTAAACAGGGATACGGCTCCTACGAGCAGTACTTC
TRBJ2-7 | few | 17 | . | TRBV24-1 | CATSDLLPGTGSYEQYF | TGTGCCACCAGTGATTTGCTCCCCGGGACTGGATCCTACGAGCAGTACTTC
TRBJ1-5 | once | 14 | . | TRBV28 | CASSLRGRSQPQHF | TGTGCCAGCAGTTTACGGGGGAGAAGTCAGCCCCAGCATTTT
TRBJ1-5 | . | 14 | . | TRBV6-5 | CASTSLGPNQPQHF | TGTGCCAGCACAAGTTTGGGACCCAATCAGCCCCAGCATTTT
TRBJ1-5 | . | 14 | . | TRBV19 | CATWLGGSNQPQHF | TGTGCCACCTGGCTGGGAGGTAGCAATCAGCCCCAGCATTTT
TRBJ2-7 | . | 15 | . | TRBV19 | CASSIDRETAYEQYF | TGTGCCAGTAGTATAGATCGGGAGACAGCCTACGAGCAGTACTTC
TRBJ2-7 | . | 15 | . | TRBV9 | CASSLAGTPVGEQYF | TGTGCCAGCAGTCTCGCCGGGACGCCTGTGGGCGAGCAGTACTTC
TRBJ1-2 | . | 11 | . | TRBV2 | CASWERGGYTF | TGTGCCAGCTGGGAGCGTGGTGGCTACACCTTC
TRBJ1-2 | . | 14 | TRBD1 | TRBV30 | CAWASGRGDYGYTF | TGTGCCTGGGCATCGGGCAGGGGGGACTATGGCTACACCTTC
TRBJ1-2 | . | 13 | . | TRBV28 | CASSRDRNYGYTF | TGTGCCAGCAGTAGGGACCGGAACTATGGCTACACCTTC
TRBJ1-1 | . | 12 | TRBD1 | TRBV5-1 | CASSGDRGEAFF | TGCGCCAGCAGCGGCGACAGGGGTGAAGCTTTCTTT
TRBJ1-4 | . | 15 | . | TRBV3-1/TRBV3-2 | CASSQDGRSNEKLFF | TGTGCCAGCAGCCAAGATGGCAGGAGTAATGAAAAACTGTTTTTT
TRBJ2-1 | . | 15 | TRBD2 | TRBV11-3 | CASSLSLAAINEQFF | TGTGCCAGCAGCTTATCCCTAGCGGCAATCAATGAGCAGTTCTTC
TRBJ1-5 | . | 15 | . | TRBV28 | CASSLGGGGNQPQHF | TGTGCCAGCAGTCTCGGGGGCGGTGGCAATCAGCCCCAGCATTTT
TRBJ1-5 | . | 15 | TRBD1 | TRBV19 | CASSYRDRGSQPQHF | TGTGCCAGTAGTTATAGGGACAGGGGTAGCCAGCCCCAGCATTTT
TRBJ2-7 | . | 15 | TRBD2 | TRBV6-5 | CASSTQERGSYEQYF | TGTGCCAGCAGTACCCAGGAGCGGGGCTCCTACGAGCAGTACTTC
TRBJ1-1 | once | 15 | TRBD1 | TRBV5-6 | CASTSLGQGNTEAFF | TGTGCCAGCACCTCGTTGGGACAGGGAAACACTGAAGCTTTCTTT
TRBJ1-6 | . | 13 | . | TRBV28 | CASSLTSNSPLHF | TGTGCCAGCAGCCTGACGTCGAATTCACCCCTCCACTTT
TRBJ2-1 | . | 16 | TRBD1 | TRBV14 | CASSQEGGQGLNEQFF | TGTGCCAGCAGCCAAGAGGGAGGACAGGGTCTCAATGAGCAGTTCTTC
TRBJ2-2 | . | 12 | . | TRBV5-1 | CASFRAAGELFF | TGCGCCAGCTTTCGGGCCGCCGGGGAGCTGTTTTTT
TRBJ1-2 | . | 15 | . | TRBV19 | CASSRTEKTNYGYTF | TGTGCCAGTAGTAGAACAGAAAAAACTAACTATGGCTACACCTTC
TRBJ2-3 | . | 13 | . | TRBV28 | CASSRTGADTQYF | TGTGCCAGCAGCCGAACAGGAGCAGATACGCAGTATTTT
TRBJ1-6 | . | 17 | . | TRBV5-1 | CASSPKVGQRDHSPLHF | TGCGCCAGCAGCCCTAAGGTGGGCCAACGTGATCATTCACCCCTCCACTTT
TRBJ2-7 | once | 15 | . | TRBV4-2 | CASSSSPIGTYEQYF | TGTGCCAGCAGCTCTTCACCCATAGGGACCTACGAGCAGTACTTC
TRBJ2-1 | . | 16 | TRBD2 | TRBV2 | CASTLAGGPPYNEQFF | TGTGCCAGCACCCTAGCGGGAGGCCCCCCTTACAATGAGCAGTTCTTC
TRBJ2-2 | . | 15 | . | TRBV7-3 | CASSLTGQSTGELFF | TGTGCCAGCAGCTTAACCGGACAGAGTACCGGGGAGCTGTTTTTT
TRBJ1-1 | . | 16 | TRBD1 | TRBV3-1/TRBV3-2 | CASSHSHRGWNTEAFF | TGTGCCAGCAGCCATAGCCACAGGGGGTGGAACACTGAAGCTTTCTTT
TRBJ2-5 | . | 13 | . | TRBV6-1 | CASSEADGETQYF | TGTGCCAGCAGTGAAGCAGATGGGGAGACCCAGTACTTC
TRBJ1-5 | . | 16 | . | TRBV15 | CATSRDKKALGQPQHF | TGTGCCACCAGCAGAGATAAAAAGGCCCTTGGTCAGCCCCAGCATTTT
TRBJ1-2 | . | 13 | . | TRBV7-2 | CASSLQILYGYTF | TGTGCCAGCAGCTTACAAATTCTTTATGGCTACACCTTC
TRBJ1-2 | . | 14 | TRBD1 | TRBV5-1 | CASSSTGGGMGYTF | TGCGCCAGCAGCAGCACAGGGGGCGGCATGGGCTACACCTTC
TRBJ2-7 | . | 19 | TRBD2 | TRBV11-3 | CASSLESPPSGRGSGEQYF | TGTGCCAGCAGCTTAGAATCCCCTCCAAGCGGGAGAGGATCAGGCGAGCAGTACTTC
TRBJ2-4 | . | 16 | . | TRBV5-4 | CASSQGLAGAKNIQYF | TGTGCCAGCAGCCAGGGGCTGGCGGGGGCCAAAAACATTCAGTACTTC
TRBJ2-7 | . | 17 | TRBD2 | TRBV13 | CASSSTTRLAGGGKQYF | TGTGCCAGCAGCTCCACCACCCGCCTAGCGGGAGGTGGTAAGCAGTACTTC
TRBJ1-4 | once | 11 | . | TRBV19 | CASSIREKLFF | TGTGCCAGTAGTATTCGTGAAAAACTGTTTTTT
TRBJ1-1 | . | 17 | . | TRBV7-2 | CASRYGTPKRGNTEAFF | TGTGCCAGCAGGTACGGGACACCAAAGAGGGGGAACACTGAAGCTTTCTTT
TRBJ1-1 | . | 17 | TRBD1 | TRBV7-2 | CASSLPGQGVRGAEAFF | TGTGCCAGCAGCCTACCAGGACAGGGCGTAAGGGGGGCTGAAGCTTTCTTT
TRBJ2-7 | . | 19 | TRBD2 | TRBV7-9 | CASSLALGLAGVRSYEQYF | TGTGCCAGCAGCCTAGCATTAGGGCTAGCGGGAGTGAGGTCCTACGAGCAGTACTTC
TRBJ2-3 | . | 10 | . | TRBV29-1 | CSVYTDTQYF | TGCAGCGTTTACACAGATACGCAGTATTTT
TRBJ1-1 | . | 12 | . | TRBV27 | CANLGQTTEAFF | TGTGCCAACCTCGGACAGACCACTGAAGCTTTCTTT
TRBJ2-7 | . | 13 | . | TRBV5-1 | CASSVTPLYEQYF | TGCGCCAGCAGCGTTACCCCCCTCTACGAGCAGTACTTC
TRBJ1-5 | once | 13 | . | TRBV12-5 | CASGRDTATPQHF | TGTGCTAGTGGTCGGGACACGGCGACGCCCCAGCATTTT
TRBJ2-1 | few | 15 | . | TRBV6-6 | CASSSNRDAYNEQFF | TGTGCCAGCAGTTCGAACCGGGACGCTTACAATGAGCAGTTCTTC
TRBJ1-5 | . | 18 | TRBD1 | TRBV24-1 | CATSDSRQGPYSNQPQHF | TGTGCCACCAGTGATTCGCGACAGGGCCCTTATAGCAATCAGCCCCAGCATTTT
TRBJ2-7 | . | 18 | . | TRBV3-1/TRBV3-2 | CASSQRGFVGEWAYEQYF | TGTGCCAGCAGCCAAAGAGGCTTCGTCGGGGAGTGGGCCTACGAGCAGTACTTC
TRBJ2-7 | . | 15 | . | TRBV2 | CASSELFQGSYEQYF | TGTGCCAGCAGTGAGTTGTTTCAGGGGAGCTACGAGCAGTACTTC
TRBJ2-3 | . | 15 | TRBD2 | TRBV28 | CASSLRERVTDTQYF | TGTGCCAGCAGTTTGCGGGAGCGGGTCACGGATACGCAGTATTTT
TRBJ1-2 | . | 13 | TRBD1 | TRBV28 | CASSRTGAYGYTF | TGTGCCAGCAGTAGGACAGGGGCCTATGGCTACACCTTC
TRBJ2-7 | . | 14 | TRBD2 | TRBV6-5 | CASSYTSGRYEQYF | TGTGCCAGCAGTTACACTAGCGGGCGCTACGAGCAGTACTTC
TRBJ2-2 | once | 17 | . | TRBV5-5 | CASSFLGVPGSTGELFF | TGTGCCAGCAGCTTCTTGGGGGTTCCGGGTTCCACCGGGGAGCTGTTTTTT